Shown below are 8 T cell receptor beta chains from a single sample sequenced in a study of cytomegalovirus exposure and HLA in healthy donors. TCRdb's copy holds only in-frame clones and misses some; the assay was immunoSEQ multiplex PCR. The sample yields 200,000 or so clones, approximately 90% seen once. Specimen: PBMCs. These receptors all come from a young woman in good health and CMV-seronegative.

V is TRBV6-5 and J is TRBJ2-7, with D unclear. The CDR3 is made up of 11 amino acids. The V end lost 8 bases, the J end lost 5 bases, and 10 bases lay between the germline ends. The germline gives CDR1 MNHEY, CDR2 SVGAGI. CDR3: CASGRGHEQYF. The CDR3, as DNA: TGTGCCAGCGGCCGAGGTCACGAGCAGTACTTC.

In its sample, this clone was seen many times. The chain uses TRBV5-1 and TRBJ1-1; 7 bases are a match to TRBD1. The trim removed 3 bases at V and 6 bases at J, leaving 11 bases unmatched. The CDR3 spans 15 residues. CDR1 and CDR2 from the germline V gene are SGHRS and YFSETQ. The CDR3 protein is CASSSTGLGRAEAFF. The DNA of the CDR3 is TGCGCCAGCAGCTCGACAGGGTTGGGACGCGCTGAAGCTTTCTTT. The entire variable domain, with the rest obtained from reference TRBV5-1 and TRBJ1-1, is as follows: KAGVTQTPRYLIKTRGQQVTLSCSPISGHRSVSWYQQTPGQGLQFLFEYFSETQRNKGNFPGRFSGRQFSNSRSEMNVSTLELGDSALYLCASSSTGLGRAEAFFGQGTRLTVV.

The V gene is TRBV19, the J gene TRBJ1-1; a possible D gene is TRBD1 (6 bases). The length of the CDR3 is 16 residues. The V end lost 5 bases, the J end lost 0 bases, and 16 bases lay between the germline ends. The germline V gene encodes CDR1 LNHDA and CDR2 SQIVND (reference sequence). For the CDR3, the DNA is TGTGCCAGTAGTGGGAGGGGGGGAATGATGAACACTGAAGCTTTCTTT. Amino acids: CASSGRGGMMNTEAFF.

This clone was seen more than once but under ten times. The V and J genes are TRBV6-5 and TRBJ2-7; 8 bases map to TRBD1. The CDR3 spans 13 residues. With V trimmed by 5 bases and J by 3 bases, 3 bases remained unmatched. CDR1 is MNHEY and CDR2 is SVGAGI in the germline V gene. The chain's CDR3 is CASSRDRLYEQYF. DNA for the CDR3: TGTGCCAGCAGTAGGGACAGGCTCTACGAGCAGTACTTC.

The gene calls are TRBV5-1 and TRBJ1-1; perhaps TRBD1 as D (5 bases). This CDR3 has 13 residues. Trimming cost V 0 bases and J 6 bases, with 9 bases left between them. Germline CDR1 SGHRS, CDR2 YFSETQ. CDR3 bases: TGCGCCAGCAGCTTGGCGGGGGGGGCTGAAGCTTTCTTT. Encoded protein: CASSLAGGAEAFF. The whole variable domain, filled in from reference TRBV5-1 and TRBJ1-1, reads KAGVTQTPRYLIKTRGQQVTLSCSPISGHRSVSWYQQTPGQGLQFLFEYFSETQRNKGNFPGRFSGRQFSNSRSEMNVSTLELGDSALYLCASSLAGGAEAFFGQGTRLTVV.

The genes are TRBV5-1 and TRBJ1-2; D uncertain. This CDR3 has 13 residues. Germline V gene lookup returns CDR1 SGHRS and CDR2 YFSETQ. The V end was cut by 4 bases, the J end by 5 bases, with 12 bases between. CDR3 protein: CASSPRVGYGYTF. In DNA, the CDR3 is TGCGCCAGCAGCCCGAGGGTAGGGTATGGCTACACCTTC.

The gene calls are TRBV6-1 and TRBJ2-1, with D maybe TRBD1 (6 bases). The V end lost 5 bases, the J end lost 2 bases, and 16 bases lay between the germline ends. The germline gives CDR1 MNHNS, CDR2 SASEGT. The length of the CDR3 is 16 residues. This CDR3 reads CASSQGRTATYNEQFF. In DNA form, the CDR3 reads TGTGCCAGCAGTCAAGGAAGGACAGCTACCTACAATGAGCAGTTCTTC.

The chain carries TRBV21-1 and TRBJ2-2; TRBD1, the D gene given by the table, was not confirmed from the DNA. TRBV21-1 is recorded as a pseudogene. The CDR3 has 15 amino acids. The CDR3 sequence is CARYDKSSYTGELFF. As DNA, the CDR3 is TGTGCCCGATATGACAAGTCTTCCTACACCGGGGAGCTGTTTTTT.